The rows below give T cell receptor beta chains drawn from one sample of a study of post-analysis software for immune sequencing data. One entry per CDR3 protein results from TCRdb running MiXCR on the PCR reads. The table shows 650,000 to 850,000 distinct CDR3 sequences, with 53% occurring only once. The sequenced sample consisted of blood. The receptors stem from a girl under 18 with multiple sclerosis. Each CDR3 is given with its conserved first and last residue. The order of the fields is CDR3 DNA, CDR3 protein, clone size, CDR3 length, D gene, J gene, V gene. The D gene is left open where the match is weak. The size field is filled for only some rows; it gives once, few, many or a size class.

CDR3 DNA: TGCAGTGCCCTGGAGGGGACTTTCTATGGCTACACCTTC
CDR3 protein: CSALEGTFYGYTF
clone size: .
CDR3 length: 13
D gene: .
J gene: TRBJ1-2
V gene: TRBV20-1

CDR3 DNA: TGCAGCGTTGAAGATAAAGGGACCTTGGAGCAGTATTTT
CDR3 protein: CSVEDKGTLEQYF
clone size: .
CDR3 length: 13
D gene: .
J gene: TRBJ2-3
V gene: TRBV29-1

CDR3 DNA: TGTGCCAGCAGTTTAATCGGACTGCTCTCCTACGAGCAGTACTTC
CDR3 protein: CASSLIGLLSYEQYF
clone size: few
CDR3 length: 15
D gene: .
J gene: TRBJ2-7
V gene: TRBV6-6

CDR3 DNA: TGTGCCAGCAGCTTAGAGGGACAGGGTCACTATGGCTACACCTTC
CDR3 protein: CASSLEGQGHYGYTF
clone size: .
CDR3 length: 15
D gene: TRBD1
J gene: TRBJ1-2
V gene: TRBV7-2

CDR3 DNA: TGCAGCGTTGTTCCAGGGCGAACTGAAGCTTTCTTT
CDR3 protein: CSVVPGRTEAFF
clone size: .
CDR3 length: 12
D gene: .
J gene: TRBJ1-1
V gene: TRBV29-1

CDR3 DNA: TGTGCCAGCTACTATGGACAGGCCCCGGGGGGAGCCCTCCACTTT
CDR3 protein: CASYYGQAPGGALHF
clone size: .
CDR3 length: 15
D gene: TRBD1
J gene: TRBJ1-6
V gene: TRBV19

CDR3 DNA: TGCAGCGTTGGGGGGACAGGGGTCTCTGAAGCTTTCTTT
CDR3 protein: CSVGGTGVSEAFF
clone size: .
CDR3 length: 13
D gene: TRBD1
J gene: TRBJ1-1
V gene: TRBV29-1

CDR3 DNA: TGTGCCAGCAGCTCAGGGGCGCCGTACAATGAGCAGTTCTTC
CDR3 protein: CASSSGAPYNEQFF
clone size: few
CDR3 length: 14
D gene: .
J gene: TRBJ2-1
V gene: TRBV7-2

CDR3 DNA: TGTGCCAGCAGTGAACAGACAGGGTCAAACACTGAAGCTTTCTTT
CDR3 protein: CASSEQTGSNTEAFF
clone size: .
CDR3 length: 15
D gene: TRBD1
J gene: TRBJ1-1
V gene: TRBV2

CDR3 DNA: TGCAGTGCTCTAACACTCCGACAGAAATCTAACTATGGCTACACCTTC
CDR3 protein: CSALTLRQKSNYGYTF
clone size: .
CDR3 length: 16
D gene: .
J gene: TRBJ1-2
V gene: TRBV20-1

CDR3 DNA: TGCAGCGTTGTTCTCGGCCGGGACTCCCTCGATACGCAGTATTTT
CDR3 protein: CSVVLGRDSLDTQYF
clone size: few
CDR3 length: 15
D gene: .
J gene: TRBJ2-3
V gene: TRBV29-1

CDR3 DNA: TGTGCCAGCAGCCCAAGGCTAGCGGGATTGAGCTCTGGGGCCAACGTCCTGACTTTC
CDR3 protein: CASSPRLAGLSSGANVLTF
clone size: few
CDR3 length: 19
D gene: TRBD2
J gene: TRBJ2-6
V gene: TRBV7-8

CDR3 DNA: TGTGCCAGCAGCCAATCAGGTGGAACCTACGAGCAGTACTTC
CDR3 protein: CASSQSGGTYEQYF
clone size: few
CDR3 length: 14
D gene: .
J gene: TRBJ2-7
V gene: TRBV3-1

CDR3 DNA: TGTGCCAGCAGCTTTTCGGGACTAGCGGGACGGTACGAGCAGTACTTC
CDR3 protein: CASSFSGLAGRYEQYF
clone size: .
CDR3 length: 16
D gene: TRBD2
J gene: TRBJ2-7
V gene: TRBV7-3

CDR3 DNA: TGTGCCAGCAGCTTAGAGCCACACAGCACAGATACGCAGTATTTT
CDR3 protein: CASSLEPHSTDTQYF
clone size: .
CDR3 length: 15
D gene: .
J gene: TRBJ2-3
V gene: TRBV7-2

CDR3 DNA: TGCAGCGTCAGGACTAGCGGAGAGACCCAGTACTTC
CDR3 protein: CSVRTSGETQYF
clone size: few
CDR3 length: 12
D gene: TRBD2
J gene: TRBJ2-5
V gene: TRBV29-1

CDR3 DNA: TGTGCCAGCAGTGAGTCCGGGGGGCATCAGCCCCAGCATTTT
CDR3 protein: CASSESGGHQPQHF
clone size: .
CDR3 length: 14
D gene: .
J gene: TRBJ1-5
V gene: TRBV2

CDR3 DNA: TGTGCCGTGACGGACAGCTCCTACGAGCAGTACTTC
CDR3 protein: CAVTDSSYEQYF
clone size: few
CDR3 length: 12
D gene: .
J gene: TRBJ2-7
V gene: TRBV10-3

CDR3 DNA: TGTGCCAGCAGTGAAAGGACTAGCGGGGGGGCCTACAATGAGCAGTACTTC
CDR3 protein: CASSERTSGGAYNEQYF
clone size: few
CDR3 length: 17
D gene: TRBD2
J gene: TRBJ2-7
V gene: TRBV2

CDR3 DNA: TGCGCCAGCAGCTTGGCGGGGAAATTCTCCTACGAGCAGTACTTC
CDR3 protein: CASSLAGKFSYEQYF
clone size: .
CDR3 length: 15
D gene: .
J gene: TRBJ2-7
V gene: TRBV5-1